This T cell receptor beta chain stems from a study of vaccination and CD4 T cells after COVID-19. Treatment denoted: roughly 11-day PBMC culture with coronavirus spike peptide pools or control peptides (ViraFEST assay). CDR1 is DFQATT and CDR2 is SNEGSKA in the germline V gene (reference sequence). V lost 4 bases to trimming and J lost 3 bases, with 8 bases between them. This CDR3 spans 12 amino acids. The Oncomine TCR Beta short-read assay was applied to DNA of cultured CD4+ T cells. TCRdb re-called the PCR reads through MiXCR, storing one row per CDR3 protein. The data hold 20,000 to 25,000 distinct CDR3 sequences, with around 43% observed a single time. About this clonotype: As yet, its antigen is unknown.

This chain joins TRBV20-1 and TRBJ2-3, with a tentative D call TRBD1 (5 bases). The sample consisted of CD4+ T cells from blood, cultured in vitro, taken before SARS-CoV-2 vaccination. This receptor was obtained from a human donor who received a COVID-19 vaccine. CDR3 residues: CSATQVTDTQYF. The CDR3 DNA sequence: TGCAGTGCTACACAGGTTACAGATACGCAGTATTTT.